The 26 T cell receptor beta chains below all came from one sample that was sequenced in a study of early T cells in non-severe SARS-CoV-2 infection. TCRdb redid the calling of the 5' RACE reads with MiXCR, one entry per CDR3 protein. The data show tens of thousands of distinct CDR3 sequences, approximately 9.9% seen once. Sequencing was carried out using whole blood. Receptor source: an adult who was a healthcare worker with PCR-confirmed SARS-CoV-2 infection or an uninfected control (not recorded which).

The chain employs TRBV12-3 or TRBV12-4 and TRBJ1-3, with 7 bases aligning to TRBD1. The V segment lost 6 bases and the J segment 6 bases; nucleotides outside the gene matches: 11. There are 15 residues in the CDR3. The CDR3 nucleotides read TGTGCCAGCAGCTTTGACGGGACAGCTGAAAACACCATATATTTT. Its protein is CASSFDGTAENTIYF.

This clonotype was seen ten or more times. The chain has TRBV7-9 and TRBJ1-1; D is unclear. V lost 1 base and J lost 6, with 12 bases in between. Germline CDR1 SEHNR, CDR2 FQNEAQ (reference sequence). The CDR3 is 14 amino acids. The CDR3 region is CASSLGLLVAEAFF. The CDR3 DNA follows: TGTGCCAGCAGCTTAGGACTGCTTGTCGCTGAAGCTTTCTTT.

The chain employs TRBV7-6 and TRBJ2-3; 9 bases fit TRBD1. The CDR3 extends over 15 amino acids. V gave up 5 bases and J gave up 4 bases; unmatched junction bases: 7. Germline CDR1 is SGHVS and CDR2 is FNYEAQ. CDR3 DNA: TGTGCCAGCAGCCCCACAGGGGGCACTCCAGATACGCAGTATTTT. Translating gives CASSPTGGTPDTQYF.

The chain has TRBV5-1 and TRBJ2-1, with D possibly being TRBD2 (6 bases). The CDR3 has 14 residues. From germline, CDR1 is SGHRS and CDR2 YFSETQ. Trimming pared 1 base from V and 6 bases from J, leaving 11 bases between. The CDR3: CASSLFTSPNEQFF. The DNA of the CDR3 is TGCGCCAGCAGCTTGTTTACTAGCCCCAATGAGCAGTTCTTC.

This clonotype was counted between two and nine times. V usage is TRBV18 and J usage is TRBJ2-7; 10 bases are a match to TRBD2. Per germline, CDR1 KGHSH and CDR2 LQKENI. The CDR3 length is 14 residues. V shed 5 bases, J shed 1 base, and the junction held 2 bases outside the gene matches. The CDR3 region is CASSGTSASYEQYF. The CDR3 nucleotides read TGTGCCAGCTCAGGGACTAGCGCTTCCTACGAGCAGTACTTC. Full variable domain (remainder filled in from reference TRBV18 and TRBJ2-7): NAGVMQNPRHLVRRRGQEARLRCSPMKGHSHVYWYRQLPEEGLKFMVYLQKENIIDESGMPKERFSAEFPKEGPSILRIQQVVRGDSAAYFCASSGTSASYEQYFGPGTRLTVT.

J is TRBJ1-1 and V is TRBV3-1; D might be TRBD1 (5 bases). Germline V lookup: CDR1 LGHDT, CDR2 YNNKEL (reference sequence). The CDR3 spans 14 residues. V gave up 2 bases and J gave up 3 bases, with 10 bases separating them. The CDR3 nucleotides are TGTGCCAGCAGCCAACGAGGGGCGGACACTGAAGCTTTCTTT. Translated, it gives CASSQRGADTEAFF.

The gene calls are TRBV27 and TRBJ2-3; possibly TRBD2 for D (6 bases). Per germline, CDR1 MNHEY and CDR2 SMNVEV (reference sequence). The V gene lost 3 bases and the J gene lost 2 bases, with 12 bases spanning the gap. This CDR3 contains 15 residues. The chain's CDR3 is CASSLVAGPTDTQYF. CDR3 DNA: TGTGCCAGCAGTTTGGTGGCGGGACCCACAGATACGCAGTATTTT.

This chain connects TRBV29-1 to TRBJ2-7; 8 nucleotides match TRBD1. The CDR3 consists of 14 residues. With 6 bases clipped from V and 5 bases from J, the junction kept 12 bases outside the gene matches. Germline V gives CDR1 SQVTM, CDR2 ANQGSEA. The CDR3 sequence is CSVDYGQGWNEQYF. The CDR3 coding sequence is TGCAGCGTCGACTACGGACAGGGCTGGAACGAGCAGTACTTC.

CDR3 loop: CSAKPNYGYTF. CDR3 bases: TGCAGTGCTAAACCTAACTATGGCTACACCTTC. The chain is built from TRBV20-1 and TRBJ1-2, with D unresolved. The CDR3 is 11 amino acids. V shed 4 bases and J shed 0 bases, with 3 bases lying between them. Germline V gene sequence: CDR1 DFQATT, CDR2 SNEGSKA (reference sequence).

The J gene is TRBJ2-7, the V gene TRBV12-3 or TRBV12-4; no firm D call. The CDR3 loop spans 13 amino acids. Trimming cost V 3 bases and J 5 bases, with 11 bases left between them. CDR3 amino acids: CASSFTGGHEQYF. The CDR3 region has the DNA TGTGCCAGCAGTTTCACCGGCGGCCACGAGCAGTACTTC.

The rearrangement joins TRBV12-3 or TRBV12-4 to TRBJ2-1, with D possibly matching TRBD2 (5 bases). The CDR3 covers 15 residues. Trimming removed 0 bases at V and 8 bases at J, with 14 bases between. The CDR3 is CASSLATGFGHEQFF. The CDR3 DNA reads TGTGCCAGCAGTTTAGCGACGGGATTTGGGCATGAGCAGTTCTTC.

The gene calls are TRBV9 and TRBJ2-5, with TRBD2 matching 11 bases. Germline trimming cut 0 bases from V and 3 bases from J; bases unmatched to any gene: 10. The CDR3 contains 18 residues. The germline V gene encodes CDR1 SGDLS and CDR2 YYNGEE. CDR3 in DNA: TGTGCCAGCAGCGTAGGACTAGCGGGGAGGGGTACTAAAGAGACCCAGTACTTC. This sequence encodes CASSVGLAGRGTKETQYF.

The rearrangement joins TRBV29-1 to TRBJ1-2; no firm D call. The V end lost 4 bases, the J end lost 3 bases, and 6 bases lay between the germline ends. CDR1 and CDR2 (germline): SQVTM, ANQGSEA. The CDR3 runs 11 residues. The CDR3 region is CSVVGDYGYTF. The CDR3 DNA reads TGCAGCGTTGTCGGGGACTATGGCTACACCTTC.

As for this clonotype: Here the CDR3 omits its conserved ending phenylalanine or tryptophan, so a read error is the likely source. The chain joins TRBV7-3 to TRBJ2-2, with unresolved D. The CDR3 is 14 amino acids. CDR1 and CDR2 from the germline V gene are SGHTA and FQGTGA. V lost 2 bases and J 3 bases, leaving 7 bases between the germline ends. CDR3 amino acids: CASSLFHHTGELFY. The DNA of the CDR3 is TGTGCCAGCAGCTTATTCCATCACACCGGGGAGCTGTTTTAT.

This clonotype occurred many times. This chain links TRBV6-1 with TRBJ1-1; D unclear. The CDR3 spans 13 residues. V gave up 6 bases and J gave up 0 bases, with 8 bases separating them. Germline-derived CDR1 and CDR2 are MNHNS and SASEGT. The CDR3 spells CASRELLNTEAFF. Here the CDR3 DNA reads TGTGCCAGCAGGGAGTTATTGAACACTGAAGCTTTCTTT.

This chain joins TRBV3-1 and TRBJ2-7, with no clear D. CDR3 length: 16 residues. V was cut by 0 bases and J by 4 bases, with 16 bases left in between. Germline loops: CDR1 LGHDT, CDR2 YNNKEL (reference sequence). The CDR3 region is CASSQDWGNSAYEQYF. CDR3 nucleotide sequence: TGTGCCAGCAGCCAAGATTGGGGTAACAGTGCTTACGAGCAGTACTTC.

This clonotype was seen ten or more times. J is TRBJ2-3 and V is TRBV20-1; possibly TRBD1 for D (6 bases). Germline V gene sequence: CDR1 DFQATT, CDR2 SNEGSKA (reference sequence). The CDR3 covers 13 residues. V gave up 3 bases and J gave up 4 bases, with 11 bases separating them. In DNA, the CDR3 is TGCAGTGCTAGTCTCCAGGGGTCAGATACGCAGTATTTT. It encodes CSASLQGSDTQYF.

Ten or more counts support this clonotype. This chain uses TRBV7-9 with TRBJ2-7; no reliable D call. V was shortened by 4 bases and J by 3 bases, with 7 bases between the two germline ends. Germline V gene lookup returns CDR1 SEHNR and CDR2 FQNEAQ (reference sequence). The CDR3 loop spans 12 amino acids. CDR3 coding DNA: TGTGCCAGCAGCTCCGGCCACTACGAGCAGTACTTC. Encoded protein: CASSSGHYEQYF.

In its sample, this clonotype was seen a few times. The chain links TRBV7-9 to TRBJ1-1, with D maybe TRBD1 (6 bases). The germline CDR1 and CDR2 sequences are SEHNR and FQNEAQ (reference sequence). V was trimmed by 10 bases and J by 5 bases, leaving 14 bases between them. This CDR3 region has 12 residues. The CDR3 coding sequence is TGTGCCACCGAGAAGGGGGGTACTGAAGCTTTCTTT. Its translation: CATEKGGTEAFF.

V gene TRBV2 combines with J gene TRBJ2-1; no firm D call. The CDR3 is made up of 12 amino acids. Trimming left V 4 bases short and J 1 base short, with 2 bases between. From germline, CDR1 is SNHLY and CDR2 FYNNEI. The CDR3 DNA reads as TGTGCCAGCAGTGGGTCCTACAATGAGCAGTTCTTC. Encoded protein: CASSGSYNEQFF.

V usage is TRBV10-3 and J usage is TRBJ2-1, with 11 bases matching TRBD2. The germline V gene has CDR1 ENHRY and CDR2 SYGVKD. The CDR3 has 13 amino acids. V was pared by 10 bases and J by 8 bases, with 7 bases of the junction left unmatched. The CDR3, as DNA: TGTGCCAGCACTAGCGGGGGCTCGGATGAGCAGTTCTTC. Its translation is CASTSGGSDEQFF.

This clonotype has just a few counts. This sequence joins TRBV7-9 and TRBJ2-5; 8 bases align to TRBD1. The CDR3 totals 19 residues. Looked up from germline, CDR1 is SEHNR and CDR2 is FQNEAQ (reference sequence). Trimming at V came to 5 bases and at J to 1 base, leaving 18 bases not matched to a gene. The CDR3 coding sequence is TGTGCCAGCAGCCGTGGACAGGGAATACCTTCTGGGGGCCAAGAGACCCAGTACTTC. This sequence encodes CASSRGQGIPSGGQETQYF.

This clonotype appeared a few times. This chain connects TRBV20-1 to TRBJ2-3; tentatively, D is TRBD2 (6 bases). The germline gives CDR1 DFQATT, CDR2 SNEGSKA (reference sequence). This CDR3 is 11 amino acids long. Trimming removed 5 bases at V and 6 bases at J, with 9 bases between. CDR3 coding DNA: TGCAGTGCTCGTGGGGGGGATACGCAGTATTTT. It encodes CSARGGDTQYF.

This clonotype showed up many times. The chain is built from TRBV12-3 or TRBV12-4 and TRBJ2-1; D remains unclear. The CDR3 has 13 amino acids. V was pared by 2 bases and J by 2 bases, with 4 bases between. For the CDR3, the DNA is TGTGCCAGCAGTTTACTAGCCTACAATGAGCAGTTCTTC. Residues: CASSLLAYNEQFF.

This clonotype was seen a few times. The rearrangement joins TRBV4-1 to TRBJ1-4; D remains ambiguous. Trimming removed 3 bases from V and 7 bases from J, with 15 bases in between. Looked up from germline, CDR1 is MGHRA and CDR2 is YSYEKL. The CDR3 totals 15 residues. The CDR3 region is CASSQVGSGVEKLFF. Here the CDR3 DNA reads TGCGCCAGCAGCCAGGTGGGGTCCGGTGTTGAAAAACTGTTTTTT.

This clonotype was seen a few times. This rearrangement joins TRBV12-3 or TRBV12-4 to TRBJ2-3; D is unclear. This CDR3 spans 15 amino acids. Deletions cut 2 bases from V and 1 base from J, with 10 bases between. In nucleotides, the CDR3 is TGTGCCAGCAGTTTAAAAATCCCCCGCACAGATACGCAGTATTTT. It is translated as CASSLKIPRTDTQYF.